This is a list of T cell receptor beta chains from one sample in a study of blood T cell repertoires in COVID-19. Profiled with immunoSEQ multiplex PCR; TCRdb holds only in-frame clones, not every one. This sample has roughly 34,000 clones, with approximately 85% found just once. Sequenced: peripheral blood. The receptors were gathered from a man older than 75 with active COVID-19. The CDR3 runs from the conserved cysteine through the conserved F or W. A D gene is named only where the DNA matches it firmly. Expanded clones are given a class, and other clones once, few, many or no size at all.

cdr3_aa	cdr3_nt	clone_size	d_call	v_call	j_call
CASSGGQGEGSPLHF	TGCGCCAGCAGTGGGGGACAGGGGGAAGGTTCACCCCTCCACTTT	.	TRBD1	TRBV10-1	TRBJ1-6
CSASNPGTNYGYTF	TGCAGTGCTAGTAATCCAGGAACTAACTATGGCTACACCTTC	.	.	TRBV20-1	TRBJ1-2
CASRSSGGSYEQYF	TGTGCCAGCAGGTCTAGCGGGGGCTCCTACGAGCAGTACTTC	.	TRBD2	TRBV6-5	TRBJ2-7
CASGPAGVTDTQYF	TGCGCCAGCGGGCCAGCGGGGGTAACAGATACGCAGTATTTT	.	TRBD2	TRBV5-1	TRBJ2-3
CANSPGGGFRNTEAFF	TGTGCCAACTCGCCGGGGGGCGGCTTTCGGAACACTGAAGCTTTCTTT	.	.	TRBV21-1	TRBJ1-1
CASSVEDSRNQPQHF	TGTGCCAGCAGTGTCGAGGACAGTCGCAATCAGCCCCAGCATTTT	.	.	TRBV2	TRBJ1-5
CASSLYRDISPGELFF	TGTGCCAGCAGCTTATACCGGGACATTTCACCCGGGGAGCTGTTTTTT	.	.	TRBV7-3	TRBJ2-2
CASGIDRVDEAFF	TGTGCTAGTGGTATCGACAGGGTAGACGAAGCTTTCTTT	.	TRBD1	TRBV12-5	TRBJ1-1
CASSRSGGPETQYF	TGTGCCAGCAGCCGTTCAGGGGGTCCAGAGACCCAGTACTTC	.	TRBD1	TRBV5-5	TRBJ2-5
CASSEQGANNEQFF	TGTGCCAGCTCAGAACAGGGGGCCAACAATGAGCAGTTCTTC	.	TRBD1	TRBV18	TRBJ2-1
CASNFGGSNQPQHF	TGTGCCAGCAATTTCGGGGGGAGCAATCAGCCCCAGCATTTT	few	.	TRBV2	TRBJ1-5
CASSIGRGNGETQYF	TGTGCCAGTAGTATAGGCAGGGGGAACGGGGAGACCCAGTACTTC	.	TRBD1	TRBV19	TRBJ2-5
CASSGQGVTEAFF	TGTGCCAGCAGCGGACAGGGAGTGACTGAAGCTTTCTTT	once	TRBD1	TRBV9	TRBJ1-1
CASSLMESGTQYF	TGTGCCAGCAGCTTAATGGAGTCCGGTACGCAGTATTTT	.	.	TRBV7-3	TRBJ2-3
CSARGPGELFF	TGCAGTGCTAGGGGCCCCGGGGAGCTGTTTTTT	.	.	TRBV20-1	TRBJ2-2
CASSLGNRGGYTF	TGTGCCAGCAGCTTGGGGAACAGGGGAGGCTACACCTTC	.	TRBD1	TRBV7-8	TRBJ1-2
CASSPLGTGLQPQHF	TGTGCCAGCTCACCCCTAGGGACAGGGCTTCAGCCCCAGCATTTT	once	TRBD1	TRBV18	TRBJ1-5
CASSSTGASSYGYTF	TGTGCCAGCAGCTCTACAGGGGCAAGTAGCTATGGCTACACCTTC	.	TRBD1	TRBV7-9	TRBJ1-2
CASSPFLASSYEQYF	TGTGCCAGCAGTCCGTTTCTAGCGTCCTCCTACGAGCAGTACTTC	.	.	TRBV2	TRBJ2-7
CSGQGFGNTEAFF	TGCAGCGGACAGGGTTTTGGGAACACTGAAGCTTTCTTT	once	TRBD1	TRBV29-1	TRBJ1-1
CASRPDRNTEAFF	TGTGCCAGCAGACCCGACAGGAACACTGAAGCTTTCTTT	.	.	TRBV7-9	TRBJ1-1
CASSLQGPLEQYF	TGTGCCAGCAGTCTGCAGGGGCCGCTCGAGCAGTACTTC	once	.	TRBV6-5	TRBJ2-7